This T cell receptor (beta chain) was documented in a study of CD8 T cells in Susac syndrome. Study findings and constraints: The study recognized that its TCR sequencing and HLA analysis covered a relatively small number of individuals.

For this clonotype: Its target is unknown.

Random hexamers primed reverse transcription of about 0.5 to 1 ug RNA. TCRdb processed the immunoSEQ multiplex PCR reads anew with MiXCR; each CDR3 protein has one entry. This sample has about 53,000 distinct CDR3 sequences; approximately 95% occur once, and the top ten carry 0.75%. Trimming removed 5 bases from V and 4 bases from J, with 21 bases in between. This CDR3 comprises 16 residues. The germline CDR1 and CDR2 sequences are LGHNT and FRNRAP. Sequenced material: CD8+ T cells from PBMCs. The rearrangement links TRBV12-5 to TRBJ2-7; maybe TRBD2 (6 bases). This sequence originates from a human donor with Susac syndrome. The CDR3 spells CASGPRGRWGVYEQYF. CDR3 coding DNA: TGTGCTAGTGGTCCGCGCGGTCGTTGGGGGGTATACGAGCAGTACTTC.